Each of the 32 T cell receptor beta chains below was sequenced from the same sample in a study of control samples from healthy donors and cancer patients. Assay: immunoSEQ multiplex PCR; the TCRdb copy retains only in-frame clones and omits some. The data show roughly 100,000 clones, 85% to 90% seen once. Sequenced sample: blood. These receptors all come from a man aged 25 to 40 in good health.

There are a few counts of this clone. The chain uses TRBV27 and TRBJ1-6; a weak D match, TRBD1 (6 bases). Trimming left V 5 bases short and J 8 bases short, with 13 bases between. Germline lookup yields CDR1 MNHEY and CDR2 SMNVEV (reference sequence). The CDR3 runs to 14 residues. The DNA of the CDR3 is TGTGCCAGCAGTCCTCTGACAGGTTATTCACCCCTCCACTTT. As protein: CASSPLTGYSPLHF.

V is TRBV2 and J is TRBJ2-2; 12 nucleotides line up with TRBD2. The CDR3 sequence is 16 residues long. Losses at the gene ends were 6 bases for V and 1 base for J; bases not matched to a gene: 3. Germline V gene sequence: CDR1 SNHLY, CDR2 FYNNEI. This chain's CDR3 is CASRRGLAGNTGELFF. The CDR3 nucleotides read TGTGCCAGCAGGAGGGGACTAGCGGGGAACACCGGGGAGCTGTTTTTT.

The rearrangement links TRBV18 to TRBJ2-7; 13 positions agree with TRBD2. Germline assignment: CDR1 KGHSH and CDR2 LQKENI. This CDR3 has 15 amino acids. Trimming cost V 3 bases and J 7 bases; bases outside gene matches: 6. CDR3 DNA sequence: TGTGCCAGCTCACCCGGACTAGCGGGAGTATCGGAGCAGTACTTC. Translation gives CASSPGLAGVSEQYF.

CDR3 amino acids: CASTSVLQNIQYF. For the CDR3, the DNA is TGTGCCAGCACCTCCGTGCTCCAAAACATTCAGTACTTC. The chain is built from TRBV28 and TRBJ2-4; D unclear. CDR1 is MDHEN, CDR2 SYDVKM, per germline. This CDR3 region has 13 residues. V was cut by 7 bases and J by 5 bases, with 12 bases left in between.

The chain employs TRBV7-9 and TRBJ2-7; D is unclear. Trimming pared 4 bases from V and 7 bases from J, leaving 11 bases between. The length of the CDR3 is 12 residues. From germline, CDR1 is SEHNR and CDR2 FQNEAQ (reference sequence). The CDR3 is CASSSIPGEQYF. CDR3 nucleotide sequence: TGTGCCAGCAGCTCAATCCCCGGTGAGCAGTACTTC. Using reference TRBV7-9 and TRBJ2-7 for the parts outside the CDR3, the full variable domain is DTGVSQNPRHKITKRGQNVTFRCDPISEHNRLYWYRQTLGQGPEFLTYFQNEAQLEKSRLLSDRFSAERPKGSFSTLEIQRTEQGDSAMYLCASSSIPGEQYFGPGTRLTVT.

The rearrangement links TRBV15 to TRBJ1-1, with a tentative D call TRBD1 (5 bases). The CDR3 sequence is 15 residues long. CDR1 is LNHNV, CDR2 YYDKDF, per germline (reference sequence). Trimming removed 0 bases at V and 2 bases at J, with 10 bases between. The CDR3, as DNA: TGTGCCACCAGCAGAGAAGGGGAGATTAACACTGAAGCTTTCTTT. Its protein product is CATSREGEINTEAFF.

This clone was detected only a few times. The chain combines TRBV28 with TRBJ1-1, with D possibly TRBD1 on 6 matching bases. The CDR3 runs 15 residues. Germline V gives CDR1 MDHEN, CDR2 SYDVKM. Trimming removed 7 bases from V and 0 bases from J, with 15 bases in between. CDR3: CASTQRRGLNTEAFF. CDR3 bases: TGTGCCAGCACCCAAAGGCGGGGGCTGAACACTGAAGCTTTCTTT.

This sequence joins TRBV27 and TRBJ2-7; 9 bases map to TRBD1. CDR1 is MNHEY, CDR2 SMNVEV, per germline (reference sequence). Trimming at V came to 4 bases and at J to 0 bases, leaving 4 bases not matched to a gene. The CDR3 has 15 amino acids. The DNA of the CDR3 is TGTGCCAGCAGTTATACAGGGGGCCCCTCCTACGAGCAGTACTTC. It yields the protein CASSYTGGPSYEQYF.

This clone was recorded once. V and J are TRBV11-1 and TRBJ2-4; 8 nucleotides line up with TRBD2. Trimming took 3 bases from V and 0 from J; bases not matched to a gene: 1. This CDR3 is 15 amino acids long. Looked up from germline, CDR1 is SGHAT and CDR2 is FQDESV (reference sequence). CDR3 region: CASSLAGGAKNIQYF. The CDR3 DNA reads as TGTGCCAGCAGCTTGGCGGGAGGAGCCAAAAACATTCAGTACTTC.

This clone was recorded a few times. The CDR3, as DNA: TGTGCCAGCAGACGGACACTCAACCCGGGGGGGGAGCTGTTTTTT. Protein sequence: CASRRTLNPGGELFF. V is TRBV7-2 and J is TRBJ2-2; D possibly matches TRBD1 or TRBD2 (5 bases each). Germline CDR1 and CDR2: SGHTA and FQGNSA. The V and J ends lost 6 bases and 8 bases respectively, with 19 bases between them. This CDR3 region has 15 residues.

This chain links TRBV7-9 with TRBJ1-2; the D gene is possibly TRBD1 (5 bases). Trimming stripped 8 bases from V and 8 bases from J, with 24 bases between. CDR1 SEHNR and CDR2 FQNEAQ come from the germline V gene (reference sequence). This CDR3 is built from 15 residues. The CDR3 nucleotides are TGTGCCAGCTTGGGCCAGGATGGGGGATGGTCCGGCTACACCTTC. This encodes CASLGQDGGWSGYTF.

This chain uses TRBV7-2 with TRBJ1-5; unclear D gene. The CDR3 has 15 amino acids. Germline CDR1 SGHTA, CDR2 FQGNSA. V lost 1 base and J 0 bases, leaving 7 bases between the germline ends. CDR3 region: CASSLGPDSNQPQHF. The CDR3 nucleotides are TGTGCCAGCAGCTTAGGTCCGGATAGCAATCAGCCCCAGCATTTT.

The chain is built from TRBV27 and TRBJ1-4, with a tentative D call TRBD1 (5 bases). CDR3 length equals 13 residues. V was cut by 6 bases and J by 3 bases, with 8 bases left in between. Germline V lookup: CDR1 MNHEY, CDR2 SMNVEV (reference sequence). This CDR3 is CASSLGANEKLFF. The CDR3 nucleotides are TGTGCCAGCAGCTTGGGGGCTAATGAAAAACTGTTTTTT.

The chain carries TRBV2 and TRBJ2-1; 11 bases agree with TRBD2. The ends lost 9 bases at V and 4 bases at J; junction bases unmatched: 14. CDR3 length: 17 amino acids. Germline V gene data show CDR1 as SNHLY and CDR2 as FYNNEI. CDR3 sequence (DNA): TGTGCCAGTACCGGGACTAGCGGAACGCGACTTTACAATGAGCAGTTCTTC. It is translated as CASTGTSGTRLYNEQFF.

This sequence joins TRBV5-4 and TRBJ2-1; 12 nucleotides line up with TRBD1. The germline CDR1 and CDR2 sequences are SGHNT and YYREEE (reference sequence). The CDR3 sequence is 14 residues long. J was trimmed by 12 bases and V by 2 bases; bases with no gene match: 6. The CDR3 region is CASSLGGTGGRQFF. CDR3 DNA: TGTGCCAGCAGCTTAGGCGGGACAGGGGGCCGGCAGTTCTTC. Filled out from reference TRBV5-4 and TRBJ2-1, the complete variable domain reads ETGVTQSPTHLIKTRGQQVTLRCSSQSGHNTVSWYQQALGQGPQFIFQYYREEENGRGNFPPRFSGLQFPNYSSELNVNALELDDSALYLCASSLGGTGGRQFFGPGTRLTVL.

The chain couples TRBV7-6 to TRBJ2-1, with D maybe TRBD2 (6 bases). Trimming removed 0 bases from V and 0 bases from J, with 15 bases in between. The CDR3 consists of 18 residues. Germline CDR1 is SGHVS and CDR2 is FNYEAQ. The DNA for the CDR3 is TGTGCCAGCAGCTTAGCGGGGCTAGCGCCGAGCTCCTACAATGAGCAGTTCTTC. Protein product: CASSLAGLAPSSYNEQFF. Full variable domain (missing parts from reference TRBV7-6 and TRBJ2-1): GAGVSQSPRYKVTKRGQDVALRCDPISGHVSLYWYRQALGQGPEFLTYFNYEAQQDKSGLPNDRFSAERPEGSISTLTIQRTEQRDSAMYRCASSLAGLAPSSYNEQFFGPGTRLTVL.

This chain connects TRBV9 to TRBJ2-1, with 8 bases identical to TRBD2. CDR1 is SGDLS, CDR2 YYNGEE, per germline. The CDR3 runs 15 residues. J was trimmed by 4 bases and V by 4 bases; bases with no gene match: 7. CDR3: CASSSSGRAYNEQFF. The CDR3 region has the DNA TGTGCCAGCAGCTCCAGCGGGAGAGCTTACAATGAGCAGTTCTTC.

The chain has TRBV15 and TRBJ1-5, with D perhaps TRBD1 (6 bases). The CDR3 is made up of 16 amino acids. The V and J ends lost 3 bases and 8 bases respectively, with 20 bases between them. The germline gives CDR1 LNHNV, CDR2 YYDKDF (reference sequence). The CDR3 spells CATSSERGDSLEPQHF. The CDR3 DNA sequence: TGTGCCACCAGCAGTGAAAGGGGGGACTCCCTTGAGCCCCAGCATTTT.

CDR3 nucleotide sequence: TGTGCCAGCAGCTTGCCGACAACTGGGGCCAACGTCCTGACTTTC. Amino acid sequence: CASSLPTTGANVLTF. The gene calls are TRBV7-3 and TRBJ2-6; no clear D. CDR1 and CDR2 from the germline V gene are SGHTA and FQGTGA. Trimming stripped 3 bases from V and 2 bases from J, with 8 bases between. The CDR3 length is 15 residues.

This clone was detected once. The chain carries TRBV27 and TRBJ1-2; 9 bases map to TRBD1. Germline V gene lookup returns CDR1 MNHEY and CDR2 SMNVEV (reference sequence). There are 14 residues in the CDR3. V shed 3 bases and J 6 bases; nucleotides not matched to a gene: 5. The CDR3 protein is CASSLVGQGHGYTF. The CDR3 coding sequence is TGTGCCAGCAGTTTGGTGGGACAGGGTCATGGCTACACCTTC.

In its sample, this clone was seen many times. The chain uses TRBV7-9 and TRBJ1-1; 7 nucleotides match TRBD1. This CDR3 has 12 residues. From germline, CDR1 is SEHNR and CDR2 FQNEAQ (reference sequence). With 5 bases clipped from V and 8 bases from J, the junction kept 5 bases outside the gene matches. The CDR3 DNA follows: TGTGCCAGCAGCACGACAGGGACGGAAGCTTTCTTT. Translation: CASSTTGTEAFF. Variable domain in full (rest from reference TRBV7-9 and TRBJ1-1): DTGVSQNPRHKITKRGQNVTFRCDPISEHNRLYWYRQTLGQGPEFLTYFQNEAQLEKSRLLSDRFSAERPKGSFSTLEIQRTEQGDSAMYLCASSTTGTEAFFGQGTRLTVV.

Note on this clone: Distinct nucleotide sequences in the sample also encode this CDR3. This chain links TRBV19 with TRBJ1-5; D uncertain. V was shortened by 1 base and J by 2 bases, with 0 bases between the two germline ends. The CDR3 sequence is 12 residues long. Germline CDR1 is LNHDA and CDR2 is SQIVND (reference sequence). The CDR3 nucleotides read TGTGCCAGTAGTATAGGCAATCAGCCCCAGCATTTT. Protein: CASSIGNQPQHF.

This sequence joins TRBV10-3 and TRBJ1-5, with D maybe TRBD1 (6 bases). From germline, CDR1 is ENHRY and CDR2 SYGVKD. V shed 8 bases and J shed 5 bases, with 10 bases lying between them. The CDR3 loop spans 12 amino acids. CDR3 protein: CAIGAGDQPQHF. The CDR3, as DNA: TGTGCCATCGGGGCAGGGGATCAGCCCCAGCATTTT.

The CDR3, as DNA: TGTGCCAGCAGTGTACAGCCGAACACTGAAGCTTTCTTT. It is translated as CASSVQPNTEAFF. V is TRBV2 and J is TRBJ1-1; no firm D call. The CDR3 sequence is 13 residues long. CDR1 and CDR2 from the germline V gene are SNHLY and FYNNEI. Between the trimmed V and J ends, which lost 4 bases and 1 base, there was a span of 7 bases.

The chain has TRBV19 and TRBJ2-2, with D perhaps TRBD2 (5 bases). Germline lookup yields CDR1 LNHDA and CDR2 SQIVND (reference sequence). V was cut by 3 bases and J by 3 bases, with 11 bases left in between. The CDR3 loop spans 15 amino acids. In DNA, the CDR3 is TGTGCCAGTAGTATTCGGGGAGTCGACACCGGGGAGCTGTTTTTT. This codes for CASSIRGVDTGELFF.

The gene calls are TRBV28 and TRBJ2-7; 8 bases fit TRBD1. CDR1 and CDR2 (germline): MDHEN, SYDVKM. The trim removed 7 bases at V and 0 bases at J, leaving 11 bases unmatched. CDR3 length: 16 amino acids. The CDR3 loop is CASTLSRTGSSYEQYF. In DNA, the CDR3 is TGTGCCAGCACCCTTTCAAGGACAGGGAGCTCCTACGAGCAGTACTTC.

The J gene is TRBJ1-2, the V gene TRBV28; D is perhaps TRBD1 (5 bases). This CDR3 spans 16 amino acids. The V end lost 6 bases, the J end lost 3 bases, and 20 bases lay between the germline ends. CDR1 MDHEN and CDR2 SYDVKM come from the germline V gene. The CDR3 coding sequence is TGTGCCAGCAGGACCCCCCCGAGGGGATTCCACTATGGCTACACCTTC. Protein sequence: CASRTPPRGFHYGYTF.

This sequence joins TRBV5-6 and TRBJ2-5; D is unclear. Trimming took 0 bases from V and 5 from J, leaving 8 bases between them. Germline CDR1 is SGHDT and CDR2 is YYEEEE. The CDR3 consists of 13 residues. The CDR3 loop is CASSLVQLETQYF. In DNA, the CDR3 is TGTGCCAGCAGCTTGGTCCAGTTGGAGACCCAGTACTTC.

The V call is TRBV2, the J call TRBJ1-5; 9 nucleotides align to TRBD1. Unmatched junction bases numbered 2, after V lost 1 base and J lost 4 bases. This CDR3 has 15 residues. Germline values: CDR1 SNHLY, CDR2 FYNNEI. The CDR3 is CASSEGGQGNQPQHF. The DNA for the CDR3 is TGTGCCAGCAGTGAAGGGGGACAGGGTAATCAGCCCCAGCATTTT.

V and J are TRBV28 and TRBJ2-7; a weak D match, TRBD1 (6 bases). The CDR3 extends over 14 amino acids. The germline V gene has CDR1 MDHEN and CDR2 SYDVKM. Trimming took off 6 bases at V and 1 base at J, with 13 bases between the two ends. CDR3 nucleotide sequence: TGTGCCAGCAGAAGATTACAGGGATCCTACGAGCAGTACTTC. It yields the protein CASRRLQGSYEQYF.

There are a few counts of this clone. V gene TRBV27 combines with J gene TRBJ1-6; D call uncertain. V was clipped by 0 bases and J by 9 bases, with 12 bases between them. There are 15 residues in the CDR3. The germline V gene encodes CDR1 MNHEY and CDR2 SMNVEV (reference sequence). The CDR3 region has the DNA TGTGCCAGCAGTTTATCAGGGCTACCTGGTTCACCCCTCCACTTT. Translated, it gives CASSLSGLPGSPLHF.

The V and J genes are TRBV5-1 and TRBJ1-1; 7 bases are a match to TRBD1. This CDR3 spans 14 amino acids. V lost 0 bases, J lost 3 bases, and 2 bases stayed unmatched. Germline values: CDR1 SGHRS, CDR2 YFSETQ. The CDR3 region has the DNA TGCGCCAGCAGCTTGGGGACAGGTCACACTGAAGCTTTCTTT. Amino acids: CASSLGTGHTEAFF.